These 25 T cell receptor beta chains originate from one sample sequenced in a study of cytomegalovirus exposure and HLA in healthy donors. Primers for the PCR totalled 60 Vbeta and 13 Jbeta. Data came from immunoSEQ multiplex PCR; TCRdb stores just in-frame clones and leaves some out. In total, the table holds roughly 150,000 clones. Material for sequencing was PBMCs. All receptors come from a woman between 45 and 60 years old in good health and CMV-seronegative.

The V and J genes are TRBV4-3 and TRBJ2-2; 7 positions agree with TRBD1. The CDR3 consists of 16 residues. The V and J ends lost 0 bases and 8 bases, in that order; junction bases with no gene match: 9. Germline lookup yields CDR1 LGHNA and CDR2 YSLEER. The CDR3 sequence is CASSQELQGVSGELFF. As DNA, the CDR3 is TGCGCCAGCAGCCAAGAACTGCAGGGGGTTTCGGGGGAGCTGTTTTTT.

The chain employs TRBV9 and TRBJ2-7; 10 bases are a match to TRBD2. J was trimmed by 6 bases and V by 0 bases; bases with no gene match: 3. The CDR3 runs 14 residues. Germline V lookup: CDR1 SGDLS, CDR2 YYNGEE. The CDR3 nucleotides read TGTGCCAGCAGCGTAGCTAGCGGGAGTTCCGAGCAGTACTTC. Its protein product is CASSVASGSSEQYF.

This sequence joins TRBV6-1 and TRBJ2-5, with D hard to call. V lost 2 bases, J lost 2 bases, and 12 bases lay in between. CDR1 MNHNS and CDR2 SASEGT come from the germline V gene. The CDR3 has 15 amino acids. In DNA, the CDR3 is TGTGCCAGCAGTGAAACGGCAGGTCAGCAAGAGACCCAGTACTTC. Encoded protein: CASSETAGQQETQYF.

The genes are TRBV4-2 and TRBJ2-1; 14 bases are shared with TRBD2. This CDR3 region has 18 residues. The germline V gene encodes CDR1 LGHNA and CDR2 YNFKEQ. Trimming took 4 bases from V and 9 from J; bases not matched to a gene: 14. Here the CDR3 reads CASSPSSTMGLAGVEQFF. The DNA for the CDR3 is TGTGCCAGCAGCCCCTCTTCCACAATGGGACTAGCGGGAGTTGAGCAGTTCTTC.

The rearrangement joins TRBV28 to TRBJ1-5; unclear D gene. The CDR3 spans 14 residues. V dropped 7 bases and J dropped 2 bases, with 12 bases sitting between them. Germline V gene sequence: CDR1 MDHEN, CDR2 SYDVKM. The chain's CDR3 is CASTSRGGNQPQHF. The CDR3 DNA reads as TGTGCCAGCACTTCGCGGGGTGGCAATCAGCCCCAGCATTTT.

This chain uses TRBV18 with TRBJ2-3, with TRBD2 matching 8 bases. Germline CDR1 reads KGHSH; CDR2 reads LQKENI. This CDR3 is built from 15 residues. Trimming cost V 10 bases and J 0 bases; bases outside gene matches: 9. CDR3 nucleotides: TGTGCCACAAGAGAGCGGGGGTCTAGCACAGATACGCAGTATTTT. The encoded protein is CATRERGSSTDTQYF.

The chain is built from TRBV4-3 and TRBJ1-3; D is uncertain. The germline gives CDR1 LGHNA, CDR2 YSLEER. V shed 0 bases and J shed 0 bases, with 18 bases lying between them. The CDR3 is 19 amino acids. The CDR3 nucleotides read TGCGCCAGCAGCCAAGATCAGGCTGGGGAGCTCCCCTCTGGAAACACCATATATTTT. Translated, it gives CASSQDQAGELPSGNTIYF.

The chain employs TRBV7-9 and TRBJ1-2, with a possible D match to TRBD1 (5 bases). With 5 bases removed from V and 3 bases from J, the gap between germline ends came to 16 bases. The CDR3 runs to 15 residues. The germline CDR1 and CDR2 sequences are SEHNR and FQNEAQ (reference sequence). CDR3 region: CASSPYLAGDYGYTF. In nucleotides, the CDR3 is TGTGCCAGCAGCCCATACCTCGCGGGGGACTATGGCTACACCTTC.

The rearrangement links TRBV28 to TRBJ1-5; 11 nucleotides align to TRBD1. Germline lookup yields CDR1 MDHEN and CDR2 SYDVKM. CDR3 size: 15 residues. The V gene end was trimmed by 6 bases and the J gene end by 6 bases; junction bases not matched to a gene: 7. CDR3 sequence reads: CASRPTGTGGQPQHF. For the CDR3, the DNA is TGTGCCAGCAGACCTACCGGGACAGGGGGTCAGCCCCAGCATTTT.

The chain joins TRBV6-5 to TRBJ1-2; D remains ambiguous. Germline CDR1 is MNHEY and CDR2 is SVGAGI. V was trimmed by 5 bases and J by 3 bases, leaving 7 bases between them. This CDR3 comprises 12 residues. CDR3 sequence: CASSRQDYGYTF. The CDR3 bases are TGTGCCAGCAGTCGTCAGGACTATGGCTACACCTTC.

The rearrangement joins TRBV2 to TRBJ2-5, with TRBD2 identical over 9 bases. The trim removed 7 bases at V and 3 bases at J, leaving 6 bases unmatched. Germline CDR1 and CDR2: SNHLY and FYNNEI. The CDR3 runs 14 residues. In DNA, the CDR3 is TGTGCCAGCATCGCGGCTAGCGGGGAAGAGACCCAGTACTTC. Translated, it gives CASIAASGEETQYF. The whole variable domain, remainder taken from reference TRBV2 and TRBJ2-5, is EPEVTQTPSHQVTQMGQEVILRCVPISNHLYFYWYRQILGQKVEFLVSFYNNEISEKSEIFDDQFSVERPDGSNFTLKIRSTKLEDSAMYFCASIAASGEETQYFGPGTRLLVL.

This rearrangement joins TRBV13 to TRBJ2-1; the match to TRBD2 covers 7 bases. The CDR3 is 14 residues long. Trimming removed 6 bases from V and 5 bases from J; junction bases left unmatched: 7. Looked up from germline, CDR1 is PRHDT and CDR2 is FYEKMQ (reference sequence). CDR3 bases: TGTGCCAGCAGGAGTGGACTAGGGCACAATGAGCAGTTCTTC. Amino acids: CASRSGLGHNEQFF.

The chain uses TRBV9 and TRBJ2-7, with 7 bases lining up with TRBD1. Trimming at V came to 4 bases and at J to 2 bases, leaving 6 bases not matched to a gene. Per germline, CDR1 SGDLS and CDR2 YYNGEE. The CDR3 has 14 amino acids. CDR3 sequence reads: CASSPGTATYEQYF. CDR3 DNA sequence: TGTGCCAGCAGCCCCGGGACAGCCACCTACGAGCAGTACTTC.

The chain uses TRBV6-4 and TRBJ1-2; 7 bases agree with TRBD1. V lost 6 bases, J lost 6 bases, and 10 bases stayed unmatched. The V gene's germline CDR1 is MRHNA and CDR2 SNTAGT. The CDR3 totals 14 residues. In DNA, the CDR3 is TGTGCCAGCAGCCCGACGACAGGGTTGGATGGCTACACCTTC. Encoded protein: CASSPTTGLDGYTF.

The V call is TRBV19, the J call TRBJ2-7, with TRBD1 matching 9 bases. This CDR3 has 14 amino acids. With V trimmed by 5 bases and J by 5 bases, 7 bases remained unmatched. Germline V lookup: CDR1 LNHDA, CDR2 SQIVND (reference sequence). CDR3 protein: CASSLGTGFDEQYF. DNA of the CDR3: TGTGCCAGTAGTTTGGGGACAGGGTTCGACGAGCAGTACTTC.

The chain recombines TRBV5-1 with TRBJ1-3; D unclear. Germline CDR1 SGHRS, CDR2 YFSETQ. The CDR3 loop spans 16 amino acids. V dropped 4 bases and J dropped 0 bases, with 14 bases sitting between them. This CDR3 is CASSLPTAISGNTIYF. The CDR3 DNA is TGCGCCAGCAGCCTGCCCACAGCCATCTCTGGAAACACCATATATTTT.

This chain connects TRBV27 to TRBJ1-2; D is uncertain. CDR3 length: 14 amino acids. Germline lookup yields CDR1 MNHEY and CDR2 SMNVEV (reference sequence). Trimming shortened V by 5 bases and J by 4 bases, and 14 bases separated the two germline ends. CDR3 DNA sequence: TGTGCCAGCAGTCCGGACCCCCGGGGCTATGGCTACACCTTC. Encoded protein: CASSPDPRGYGYTF.

In nucleotides, the CDR3 is TGTGCCAGCAGCCAACAGAACACCGGGGAGCTGTTTTTT. Translating it yields CASSQQNTGELFF. V is TRBV7-9 and J is TRBJ2-2; D call uncertain. CDR1 is SEHNR, CDR2 FQNEAQ, per germline (reference sequence). The CDR3 extends over 13 amino acids. The germline V and J ends were trimmed by 5 bases and 1 base, with 5 bases remaining between them. The full variable domain, its missing parts supplied by reference TRBV7-9 and TRBJ2-2, is DTGVSQNPRHKITKRGQNVTFRCDPISEHNRLYWYRQTLGQGPEFLTYFQNEAQLEKSRLLSDRFSAERPKGSFSTLEIQRTEQGDSAMYLCASSQQNTGELFFGEGSRLTVL.

The rearrangement uses TRBV6-4 and TRBJ2-3; 8 nucleotides match TRBD2. This CDR3 has 15 amino acids. Germline V CDR1 and CDR2: MRHNA, SNTAGT. V shed 3 bases, J shed 4 bases, and the junction held 6 bases outside the gene matches. For the CDR3, the DNA is TGTGCCAGCAGTGAAACCAGCGGGGGCGCAGATACGCAGTATTTT. This gives the protein CASSETSGGADTQYF.

This chain links TRBV30 with TRBJ2-2; the D is unclear. The CDR3 length is 12 residues. Germline CDR1 GTSNPN, CDR2 SVGIG (reference sequence). The V and J ends lost 4 bases and 4 bases respectively, with 7 bases between them. The chain's CDR3 is CAWNPFTGELFF. For the CDR3, the DNA is TGTGCCTGGAATCCATTCACCGGGGAGCTGTTTTTT.

This rearrangement joins TRBV2 to TRBJ1-1; no reliable D call. Trimming stripped 4 bases from V and 6 bases from J, with 18 bases between. This CDR3 is built from 15 residues. Germline CDR1 is SNHLY and CDR2 is FYNNEI. This chain's CDR3 is CASSVVGPEKAEAFF. The CDR3 DNA is TGTGCCAGCAGTGTGGTGGGCCCAGAAAAAGCTGAAGCTTTCTTT. Complete variable domain (other parts from reference TRBV2 and TRBJ1-1): EPEVTQTPSHQVTQMGQEVILRCVPISNHLYFYWYRQILGQKVEFLVSFYNNEISEKSEIFDDQFSVERPDGSNFTLKIRSTKLEDSAMYFCASSVVGPEKAEAFFGQGTRLTVV.

The chain is built from TRBV5-1 and TRBJ2-5; 8 bases are a match to TRBD1. The ends lost 3 bases at V and 1 base at J; junction bases unmatched: 2. The V gene's germline CDR1 is SGHRS and CDR2 YFSETQ. There are 14 residues in the CDR3. Here the CDR3 DNA reads TGCGCCAGCAGCTGGGGACAGGTCCAAGAGACCCAGTACTTC. Encoded protein: CASSWGQVQETQYF.

The rearrangement joins TRBV18 to TRBJ2-7; 8 bases agree with TRBD2. V trimming: 1 base; J trimming: 0 bases; junction bases outside the gene matches: 11. Per germline, CDR1 KGHSH and CDR2 LQKENI. CDR3 size: 18 residues. The DNA for the CDR3 is TGTGCCAGCTCACCACTTGGAGGGGCGACTAGCGACTCCTACGAGCAGTACTTC. This sequence encodes CASSPLGGATSDSYEQYF.

The J gene is TRBJ1-1, the V gene TRBV5-6, with a possible D match to TRBD1 (5 bases). This CDR3 is 15 amino acids long. Germline values: CDR1 SGHDT, CDR2 YYEEEE. With 10 bases removed from V and 3 bases from J, the gap between germline ends came to 22 bases. The CDR3 DNA is TGTGCCGGAGGGGCGCCCCCCGTTGTTGACACTGAAGCTTTCTTT. As protein: CAGGAPPVVDTEAFF.

This sequence joins TRBV29-1 and TRBJ2-5; 8 bases fit TRBD2. CDR1 and CDR2 (germline): SQVTM, ANQGSEA. The ends lost 5 bases at V and 0 bases at J; junction bases unmatched: 5. The CDR3 is 14 amino acids. The CDR3 region has the DNA TGCAGCGTTCGAGAGCGGGGGTACCAAGAGACCCAGTACTTC. This translates into CSVRERGYQETQYF.